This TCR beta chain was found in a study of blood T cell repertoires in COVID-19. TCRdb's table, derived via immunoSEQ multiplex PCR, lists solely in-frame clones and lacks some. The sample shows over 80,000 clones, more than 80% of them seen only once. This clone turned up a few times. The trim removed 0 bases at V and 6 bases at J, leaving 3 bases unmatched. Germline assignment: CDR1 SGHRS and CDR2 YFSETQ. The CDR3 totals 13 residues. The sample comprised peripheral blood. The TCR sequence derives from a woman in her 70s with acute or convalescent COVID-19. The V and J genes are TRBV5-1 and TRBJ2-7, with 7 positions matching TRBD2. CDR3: CASSLVGGIEQYF. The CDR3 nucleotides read TGCGCCAGCAGCTTGGTCGGGGGGATCGAGCAGTACTTC.